This TCR beta chain was found in a study of Ad26.COV2.S vaccination and SARS-CoV-2 variants. Study context: Once, or twice with 56 days between doses, Ad26.COV2.S was given intramuscularly. General study results and limits: Whether participants received vaccine or placebo, their non-spike TCR breadth was similar. From the TCR breadth and depth analyses, total T cell responses may have been underestimated. People who got the vaccine had more spike-specific TCR breadth than people who got placebo.

This clone has a single count. The antigen is undetermined. Treatment described: some 20 received Ad26.COV2.S at low or high dose, single or two shots; 5 received placebo; per-sample allocation not given. Samples analyzed were those drawn on day 63 after the first vaccine or placebo injection. Germline V gene sequence: CDR1 MGHRA, CDR2 YSYEKL. The V gene lost 0 bases and the J gene lost 0 bases, with 12 bases spanning the gap. CDR3 length: 16 amino acids. TCRdb's table, derived via immunoSEQ multiplex PCR, lists solely in-frame clones and lacks some. Of about 400,000 clones detected, roughly nine tenths appear once; the ten largest clones hold approximately 3.7%.

This clonotype originated in a person aged 18-60 years who received the Ad26.COV2.S COVID-19 vaccine or a placebo. The chain employs TRBV4-1 and TRBJ2-7; D is unresolved. Source: peripheral blood, taken in a trial of Ad26.COV2.S vaccine versus placebo. The CDR3 sequence: CASSQEGTAFSYEQYF. CDR3 nucleotide sequence: TGCGCCAGCAGCCAAGAGGGCACAGCCTTCTCCTACGAGCAGTACTTC.